Presented here are 12 T cell receptor beta chains from one specimen sequenced in a study of T cell repertoires in cytomegalovirus infection. Each CDR3 protein is one row after TCRdb ran MiXCR on the reads. This sample yields roughly 180,000 distinct CDR3 sequences, of which roughly 22% are seen a single time; roughly 27% belongs to the top ten. Their antigen targets remain unknown. Sequencing used CD8+ T cells from cultured PBMCs, obtained from culture after CMV antigen stimulation. These receptors were collected from a human donor in good health (CMV status not recorded). Some clones in this sample may be carry-over from other donors' samples.

This chain links TRBV7-2 with TRBJ2-7, with 12 bases identical to TRBD2. CDR3 length equals 16 residues. V shed 6 bases and J 0 bases; nucleotides not matched to a gene: 6. Germline loops: CDR1 SGHTA, CDR2 FQGNSA. CDR3 DNA sequence: TGTGCCAGCAGTCCTACTAGCGGGAGGTACTCCTACGAGCAGTACTTC. Its translation is CASSPTSGRYSYEQYF.

In its sample, this clonotype was seen a few times. The chain recombines TRBV7-2 with TRBJ2-1; D not resolved. Germline CDR1 SGHTA, CDR2 FQGNSA. V lost 6 bases, J lost 0 bases, and 9 bases lay in between. This CDR3 region has 14 residues. The CDR3 reads CASRFRSSYNEQFF. DNA for the CDR3: TGTGCCAGCAGGTTTAGGAGCTCCTACAATGAGCAGTTCTTC.

This clonotype was found a few times. J is TRBJ1-4 and V is TRBV29-1; D unresolved. V was cut by 4 bases and J by 5 bases, with 14 bases left in between. The CDR3 runs to 14 residues. Germline V CDR1 and CDR2: SQVTM, ANQGSEA. Here the CDR3 reads CSVGRVGPNEKLFF. The CDR3 DNA follows: TGCAGCGTTGGGAGAGTAGGCCCCAATGAAAAACTGTTTTTT.

CDR3 coding DNA: TGTGCCAGCAGCCCTACCGGGACAGGGAACACTGAAGCTTTCTTT. Translation gives CASSPTGTGNTEAFF. This sequence joins TRBV9 and TRBJ1-1; 8 bases agree with TRBD1. In germline, CDR1 is SGDLS, CDR2 YYNGEE. J was trimmed by 1 base and V by 4 bases; bases with no gene match: 6. The CDR3 has 15 residues. The variable domain in full, with the rest retrieved from reference TRBV9 and TRBJ1-1, is DSGVTQTPKHLITATGQRVTLRCSPRSGDLSVYWYQQSLDQGLQFLIQYYNGEERAKGNILERFSAQQFPDLHSELNLSSLELGDSALYFCASSPTGTGNTEAFFGQGTRLTVV.

The chain uses TRBV6-5 and TRBJ1-1; tentative D call: TRBD1 (6 bases). The CDR3 sequence is 18 residues long. Germline V gives CDR1 MNHEY, CDR2 SVGAGI. Trimming took off 2 bases at V and 3 bases at J, with 22 bases between the two ends. In DNA, the CDR3 is TGTGCCAGCAGTTACGCACCGTTAGGGGGGCTCGGGGACACTGAAGCTTTCTTT. Translated: CASSYAPLGGLGDTEAFF.

This clonotype was observed a handful of times. The chain is built from TRBV7-9 and TRBJ1-3; D is ambiguous. CDR1 and CDR2 from the germline V gene are SEHNR and FQNEAQ (reference sequence). The CDR3 is 16 amino acids. Trimming left V 2 bases short and J 0 bases short, with 11 bases between. The CDR3 nucleotides read TGTGCCAGCAGCTTATGGGCGGACTACTCTGGAAACACCATATATTTT. Protein sequence: CASSLWADYSGNTIYF. Using reference TRBV7-9 and TRBJ1-3 for the parts outside the CDR3, the full variable domain is DTGVSQNPRHKITKRGQNVTFRCDPISEHNRLYWYRQTLGQGPEFLTYFQNEAQLEKSRLLSDRFSAERPKGSFSTLEIQRTEQGDSAMYLCASSLWADYSGNTIYFGEGSWLTVV.

The J gene is TRBJ2-7, the V gene TRBV5-1; 10 bases align to TRBD2. The CDR3 has 15 residues. Germline assignment: CDR1 SGHRS and CDR2 YFSETQ. V trimming: 1 base; J trimming: 3 bases; junction bases outside the gene matches: 4. CDR3 in amino acids: CASSLSGGDLYEQYF. CDR3 in DNA: TGCGCCAGCAGCTTGAGCGGGGGGGACCTCTACGAGCAGTACTTC.

This clonotype was recorded a few times. The chain combines TRBV7-3 with TRBJ2-3; TRBD1 matches at 7 bases. The germline V gene has CDR1 SGHTA and CDR2 FQGTGA. This CDR3 is built from 15 residues. The ends lost 4 bases at V and 0 bases at J; junction bases unmatched: 4. This CDR3 is CASSWSGGSTDTQYF. CDR3 nucleotides: TGTGCCAGCAGCTGGTCAGGGGGAAGCACAGATACGCAGTATTTT.

This clonotype was seen a handful of times. The V gene is TRBV4-3, the J gene TRBJ1-4; D possibly corresponds to TRBD1 (5 bases). V lost 0 bases and J lost 8, with 13 bases in between. Germline CDR1 reads LGHNA; CDR2 reads YSLEER. The CDR3 contains 15 residues. CDR3 region: CASSQDQGSSEKLFF. The CDR3 bases are TGCGCCAGCAGCCAAGATCAGGGCAGTTCGGAAAAACTGTTTTTT.

This chain uses TRBV6-6 with TRBJ1-1; TRBD1 aligns across 8 bases. Per the germline V gene, CDR1 is MNHNY and CDR2 is SVGAGI (reference sequence). Germline trimming cut 2 bases from V and 4 bases from J; bases unmatched to any gene: 3. This CDR3 contains 14 residues. The CDR3, as DNA: TGTGCCAGCAGTTACGGACAGGGAGTCACTGAAGCTTTCTTT. Amino acids: CASSYGQGVTEAFF.

This clonotype was seen more than once but under ten times. This chain uses TRBV4-1 with TRBJ2-7, with TRBD1 identical over 7 bases. The CDR3 is 17 amino acids. Per germline, CDR1 MGHRA and CDR2 YSYEKL. The V segment lost 2 bases and the J segment 2 bases; nucleotides outside the gene matches: 12. The CDR3 nucleotides read TGCGCCAGCAGCCAAAAAACCGGGACAGAATCCCCCTACGAGCAGTACTTC. Its translation is CASSQKTGTESPYEQYF.

This clonotype has just one count. The chain is built from TRBV20-1 and TRBJ2-3; 10 nucleotides line up with TRBD2. Germline CDR1 reads DFQATT; CDR2 reads SNEGSKA (reference sequence). This CDR3 spans 15 amino acids. The J segment lost 2 bases and the V segment lost 2 bases, leaving 4 bases of the junction unmatched. The chain's CDR3 is CSARQGLAYTDTQYF. In DNA form, the CDR3 reads TGCAGTGCTAGACAGGGACTAGCGTACACAGATACGCAGTATTTT.